Reported below is one T cell receptor (beta chain). Its specificity is not known. TCRdb's table, derived via immunoSEQ multiplex PCR, lists solely in-frame clones and lacks some. The sample carries around 1.9 million clones, 85% to 95% recorded once. This CDR3 contains 15 residues. With 1 base clipped from V and 2 bases from J, the junction kept 2 bases outside the gene matches. The germline V gene has CDR1 SGHTA and CDR2 FQGTGA. This record belongs to a study of shared clonotypes between healthy human individuals. The study, taken as a whole, reports: Non-shared clonotypes displayed generation probabilities falling below those of clonotypes present in all four donors.

Naive CD8 cells lacked CD45RO, underwent positive selection for CCR7 and left out terminally differentiated effector memory CD45RA+ cells. This chain uses TRBV7-3 with TRBJ2-1, with 7 nucleotides matching TRBD2. This TCR was sampled from a man aged 18-30 years in good health. Some clones in this sample may be carry-over from other donors' samples. Sequenced sample: naive CD8+ T cells from PBMCs. The CDR3 DNA sequence: TGTGCCAGCAGCTTAAAGGCGGGGGCCTACAATGAGCAGTTCTTC. It specifies CASSLKAGAYNEQFF.